The next 13 T cell receptor beta chains were all read from a single sample in a study of cytomegalovirus exposure and HLA in healthy donors. Both 60 Vbeta primers and 13 Jbeta primers went into the PCR. Sequenced by immunoSEQ multiplex PCR; TCRdb stores in-frame clones only, minus some. The table has approximately 100,000 clones, 60% to 80% seen once. The sample consisted of PBMCs. Receptors were obtained from a boy aged 5 to 17 in good health and CMV-seronegative.

V is TRBV18 and J is TRBJ1-2, with D perhaps matching TRBD1 (5 bases). CDR1 and CDR2 (germline): KGHSH, LQKENI. V was clipped by 6 bases and J by 8 bases, with 19 bases between them. The CDR3 sequence is 14 residues long. The DNA for the CDR3 is TGTGCCAGCTCCGACAGTTCAGGGTTAGGCGGCTACACCTTC. It codes for CASSDSSGLGGYTF. Combining the CDR3 with reference TRBV18 and TRBJ1-2 gives the whole variable domain NAGVMQNPRHLVRRRGQEARLRCSPMKGHSHVYWYRQLPEEGLKFMVYLQKENIIDESGMPKERFSAEFPKEGPSILRIQQVVRGDSAAYFCASSDSSGLGGYTFGSGTRLTVV.

This chain connects TRBV28 to TRBJ1-1; the match to TRBD1 covers 7 bases. Per the germline V gene, CDR1 is MDHEN and CDR2 is SYDVKM. CDR3 length: 14 amino acids. Losses at the gene ends were 6 bases for V and 5 bases for J; bases not matched to a gene: 9. The CDR3 DNA sequence: TGTGCCAGCAGAACCGGGACAGCCTATACTGAAGCTTTCTTT. Its translation: CASRTGTAYTEAFF.

Only a few counts were recorded for this clone. The gene calls are TRBV5-6 and TRBJ1-2; TRBD1 might be the D (5 bases). The CDR3 is 15 residues long. V was pared by 5 bases and J by 0 bases, with 14 bases between. CDR1 is SGHDT and CDR2 is YYEEEE in the germline V gene. The CDR3 protein is CASSPRQKSNYGYTF. Written as DNA, the CDR3 is TGTGCCAGCAGTCCTCGACAGAAGTCTAACTATGGCTACACCTTC.

The chain uses TRBV28 and TRBJ1-2, with D perhaps TRBD1 (5 bases). The CDR3 is 14 amino acids. V gave up 5 bases and J gave up 6 bases, with 16 bases separating them. CDR1 is MDHEN and CDR2 is SYDVKM in the germline V gene. The CDR3 reads CASSPLPRVNGYTF. DNA of the CDR3: TGTGCCAGCAGTCCCCTCCCCAGGGTCAATGGCTACACCTTC.

The V and J genes are TRBV30 and TRBJ2-7, with unresolved D. In germline, CDR1 is GTSNPN, CDR2 SVGIG (reference sequence). V lost 4 bases to trimming and J lost 7 bases, with 23 bases between them. The CDR3 sequence is 15 residues long. The CDR3 nucleotides read TGTGCCTGGACCGCCGTGCCCCAGGTATTCTCGGAGCAGTACTTC. Translating gives CAWTAVPQVFSEQYF.

The chain carries TRBV30 and TRBJ2-7, with D perhaps TRBD2 (5 bases). Germline V lookup: CDR1 GTSNPN, CDR2 SVGIG (reference sequence). The CDR3 has 13 residues. V was pared by 0 bases and J by 1 base, with 7 bases between. The CDR3 spells CAWSVGGSYEQYF. In DNA form, the CDR3 reads TGTGCCTGGAGTGTTGGAGGTTCCTACGAGCAGTACTTC.

This chain uses TRBV5-4 with TRBJ2-7, with 9 bases identical to TRBD1. The CDR3 loop spans 14 amino acids. The germline gives CDR1 SGHNT, CDR2 YYREEE (reference sequence). The ends lost 4 bases at V and 5 bases at J; junction bases unmatched: 7. CDR3 region: CASSINRGLNEQYF. DNA of the CDR3: TGTGCCAGCAGCATTAACAGGGGGCTCAACGAGCAGTACTTC. Looking up the rest from reference TRBV5-4 and TRBJ2-7 gives the full variable domain: ETGVTQSPTHLIKTRGQQVTLRCSSQSGHNTVSWYQQALGQGPQFIFQYYREEENGRGNFPPRFSGLQFPNYSSELNVNALELDDSALYLCASSINRGLNEQYFGPGTRLTVT.

This clone turned up a few times. At one end the junction does not follow the germline gene, possibly because of a read error. The chain carries TRBV2 and TRBJ2-7; 9 nucleotides align to TRBD1. Germline lookup yields CDR1 SNHLY and CDR2 FYNNEI. This CDR3 spans 12 amino acids. The CDR3 coding sequence is TGTGCCAGCAGTGAAGCGGGACAGGGAGAGGACTTC. Amino acids: CASSEAGQGEDF.

The V and J genes are TRBV6-5 and TRBJ1-2; no firm D call. Germline values: CDR1 MNHEY, CDR2 SVGAGI. The CDR3 length is 15 residues. V lost 0 bases, J lost 0 bases, and 8 bases lay in between. The CDR3 is CASSYSNRPNYGYTF. For the CDR3, the DNA is TGTGCCAGCAGTTACTCGAACAGACCTAACTATGGCTACACCTTC.

The CDR3 loop reads CASSPRTGPTGELFF. The CDR3 region has the DNA TGTGCCAGTAGTCCTCGGACAGGGCCCACCGGGGAGCTGTTTTTT. The chain links TRBV19 to TRBJ2-2; TRBD1 aligns across 8 bases. The CDR3 consists of 15 residues. V shed 5 bases and J 4 bases; nucleotides not matched to a gene: 6. Germline V lookup: CDR1 LNHDA, CDR2 SQIVND (reference sequence).

This clone was detected only once. The rearrangement uses TRBV7-9 and TRBJ1-4; the match to TRBD1 covers 9 bases. CDR1 SEHNR and CDR2 FQNEAQ come from the germline V gene (reference sequence). The CDR3 covers 16 residues. V shed 4 bases and J 5 bases; nucleotides not matched to a gene: 8. The DNA for the CDR3 is TGTGCCAGCAGCTCATCGGGGACAGGGAGGAATGAAAAACTGTTTTTT. Translated, it gives CASSSSGTGRNEKLFF.

This clone was counted only a few times. This rearrangement joins TRBV5-4 to TRBJ2-5, with 8 nucleotides matching TRBD2. After removal of 5 bases from V and 5 bases from J, the junction contained 5 bases not matched to a gene. This CDR3 is 13 amino acids long. From germline, CDR1 is SGHNT and CDR2 YYREEE (reference sequence). The CDR3 DNA sequence: TGTGCCAGCAGTTATCCGGGGGGGGAGACCCAGTACTTC. This sequence encodes CASSYPGGETQYF.

The chain carries TRBV6-4 and TRBJ1-2; D unclear. CDR3 size: 14 residues. Germline lookup yields CDR1 MRHNA and CDR2 SNTAGT. Trimming took off 11 bases at V and 0 bases at J, with 16 bases between the two ends. The CDR3 loop is CARRVPTPNYGYTF. CDR3 DNA: TGTGCCCGGAGGGTCCCTACTCCTAACTATGGCTACACCTTC.